Listed below are T cell receptor beta chains from one sample, sequenced in a study of CD8 T cells in Susac syndrome. Each CDR3 protein gets one entry after TCRdb re-called the immunoSEQ multiplex PCR reads with MiXCR. Altogether more than 150,000 distinct CDR3 sequences are present, 90% to 95% being singletons, with the ten largest covering more than 0.2%. The sequenced sample consisted of CD8+ T cells from PBMCs. These TCRs come from a human donor with multiple sclerosis. Each CDR3 is given with its conserved first and last residue. Fields, in order: CDR3 length, V gene, clone size, CDR3 protein. Size tells how often a clone was seen (once, few, many) or the class of an expanded clone, and some rows leave it out.

cdr3_length: 13; v_call: TRBV29-1; clone_size: few; cdr3_aa: CSVGGGISYEQYF
cdr3_length: 16; v_call: TRBV6-2/TRBV6-3; clone_size: once; cdr3_aa: CASSAGGVARSYGYTF
cdr3_length: 15; v_call: TRBV6-2/TRBV6-3; clone_size: .; cdr3_aa: CASIGGHLSTDTQYF
cdr3_length: 14; v_call: TRBV7-9; clone_size: .; cdr3_aa: CASSYPGGDYEQYF
cdr3_length: 13; v_call: TRBV3-1; clone_size: few; cdr3_aa: CASSQERRYEQYF
cdr3_length: 13; v_call: TRBV6-1; clone_size: .; cdr3_aa: CASSPDRGTEAFF
cdr3_length: 12; v_call: TRBV30; clone_size: .; cdr3_aa: CARLRGGNEQFF
cdr3_length: 15; v_call: TRBV13; clone_size: .; cdr3_aa: CASSLRDRGYNEQFF
cdr3_length: 15; v_call: TRBV29-1; clone_size: .; cdr3_aa: CSVDLNRRNRGELFF
cdr3_length: 15; v_call: TRBV13; clone_size: .; cdr3_aa: CASSSWAGLNTEAFF
cdr3_length: 18; v_call: TRBV6-5; clone_size: once; cdr3_aa: CASSSRDRGQTKNGELFF
cdr3_length: 15; v_call: TRBV28; clone_size: .; cdr3_aa: CASSLGGTNQGTQHF
cdr3_length: 13; v_call: TRBV29-1; clone_size: .; cdr3_aa: CSVRDRAGYEQYF
cdr3_length: 12; v_call: TRBV12-3/TRBV12-4; clone_size: .; cdr3_aa: CASSLVGNIQYF
cdr3_length: 16; v_call: TRBV27; clone_size: .; cdr3_aa: CASSYPGGTGYNEQFF
cdr3_length: 13; v_call: TRBV28; clone_size: .; cdr3_aa: CASSFDFLSAQYF
cdr3_length: 15; v_call: TRBV4-1; clone_size: .; cdr3_aa: CASSQGAGGSYEQYF
cdr3_length: 13; v_call: TRBV19; clone_size: .; cdr3_aa: CASSIPGGQPQHF
cdr3_length: 13; v_call: TRBV7-9; clone_size: .; cdr3_aa: CASTGTSIAEAFF
cdr3_length: 14; v_call: TRBV11-2; clone_size: .; cdr3_aa: CASNPPVSANVLTF
cdr3_length: 13; v_call: TRBV4-1; clone_size: .; cdr3_aa: CASSQGYNSPLHF
cdr3_length: 15; v_call: TRBV7-2; clone_size: .; cdr3_aa: CASSSGSSPSYEQYF
cdr3_length: 15; v_call: TRBV3-1; clone_size: .; cdr3_aa: CASSTGGVPRETQYF
cdr3_length: 15; v_call: TRBV10-3; clone_size: .; cdr3_aa: CAISEEPGANYGYTF
cdr3_length: 13; v_call: TRBV27; clone_size: .; cdr3_aa: CASRANSNQPQHF
cdr3_length: 15; v_call: TRBV6-1; clone_size: few; cdr3_aa: CASSPETSAYNEQFF
cdr3_length: 15; v_call: TRBV6-2/TRBV6-3; clone_size: .; cdr3_aa: CASSYLPISTDTQYF
cdr3_length: 16; v_call: TRBV9; clone_size: .; cdr3_aa: CASSDNTQSSGNTIYF
cdr3_length: 14; v_call: TRBV19; clone_size: .; cdr3_aa: CASSPGYMNTEAFF
cdr3_length: 17; v_call: TRBV20-1; clone_size: once; cdr3_aa: CSARDYRDSSPTDTQYF
cdr3_length: 14; v_call: TRBV6-2/TRBV6-3; clone_size: .; cdr3_aa: CASRQQGPIYGYTF
cdr3_length: 13; v_call: TRBV29-1; clone_size: .; cdr3_aa: CSVGQGGYNEQFF
cdr3_length: 13; v_call: TRBV2; clone_size: .; cdr3_aa: CASSDPRVDEQFF
cdr3_length: 12; v_call: TRBV30; clone_size: .; cdr3_aa: CAWSIGRAEQYF
cdr3_length: 13; v_call: TRBV27; clone_size: .; cdr3_aa: CASSLKGDTEAFF
cdr3_length: 14; v_call: TRBV4-3; clone_size: .; cdr3_aa: CASSLGQQNEKLFF
cdr3_length: 14; v_call: TRBV28; clone_size: .; cdr3_aa: CASSPRGGTDTQYF
cdr3_length: 15; v_call: TRBV7-9; clone_size: .; cdr3_aa: CASRHPGQVMNEQFF
cdr3_length: 14; v_call: TRBV15; clone_size: .; cdr3_aa: CATSSSGTPYEQYF
cdr3_length: 16; v_call: TRBV15; clone_size: .; cdr3_aa: CATSRDKEGLAETQYF
cdr3_length: 15; v_call: TRBV9; clone_size: .; cdr3_aa: CASSDWDTSTDTQYF
cdr3_length: 13; v_call: TRBV7-9; clone_size: .; cdr3_aa: CASSLGHNTEAFF
cdr3_length: 13; v_call: TRBV20-1; clone_size: .; cdr3_aa: CSASRGNGGELFF
cdr3_length: 16; v_call: TRBV7-8; clone_size: .; cdr3_aa: CASSSSSGGARETQYF
cdr3_length: 14; v_call: TRBV7-9; clone_size: .; cdr3_aa: CASSPLSPLYGYTF
cdr3_length: 15; v_call: TRBV7-9; clone_size: once; cdr3_aa: CASSSPVNPRNEQFF
cdr3_length: 13; v_call: TRBV3-1; clone_size: .; cdr3_aa: CASSRTVNNEQFF
cdr3_length: 17; v_call: TRBV19; clone_size: .; cdr3_aa: CASTERPGGAGNSPLHF
cdr3_length: 14; v_call: TRBV13; clone_size: once; cdr3_aa: CASSSGTGSYEQFF
cdr3_length: 12; v_call: TRBV5-4; clone_size: .; cdr3_aa: CASSWMQGDKYF
cdr3_length: 17; v_call: TRBV7-2; clone_size: .; cdr3_aa: CASSFPNATSYQETQYF
cdr3_length: 12; v_call: TRBV30; clone_size: .; cdr3_aa: CAWIRGGTEAFF
cdr3_length: 14; v_call: TRBV9; clone_size: .; cdr3_aa: CASSVTGTNEKLFF
cdr3_length: 15; v_call: TRBV7-2; clone_size: .; cdr3_aa: CASVVRSPVLSGKDF
cdr3_length: 14; v_call: TRBV7-9; clone_size: .; cdr3_aa: CASSPPGQPIGYTF
cdr3_length: 13; v_call: TRBV19; clone_size: once; cdr3_aa: CASSAGEHYGYTF
cdr3_length: 14; v_call: TRBV5-6; clone_size: .; cdr3_aa: CASSLSRGLDEQYF
cdr3_length: 14; v_call: TRBV9; clone_size: .; cdr3_aa: CASSVAGAVETQYF
cdr3_length: 13; v_call: TRBV20-1; clone_size: .; cdr3_aa: CSARVRGRETQYF
cdr3_length: 17; v_call: TRBV27; clone_size: .; cdr3_aa: CATRHLRGQGFTDTQYF